One sample yielded the 8 T cell receptor beta chains listed below, sequenced in a study. In TCRdb, the RT-PCR reads were re-called with MiXCR into one record per CDR3 protein. The profile covers fewer than 800,000 distinct CDR3 sequences, with 14% appearing a single time and 3% to 4.5% taken by the ten largest. The sequenced sample was memory CD4+ T cells from blood. The receptor set was obtained from a female donor in good health, serving as a healthy control.

This chain links TRBV6-5 with TRBJ1-6, with 7 nucleotides matching TRBD1. V lost 7 bases and J lost 9; bases outside the gene matches: 6. This CDR3 has 13 amino acids. Germline V gene data show CDR1 as MNHEY and CDR2 as SVGAGI. CDR3 amino acids: CASTGNRGSPLHF. CDR3 bases: TGTGCCAGCACTGGGAACAGGGGTTCACCCCTCCACTTT.

This clonotype was picked up a small number of times. The DNA for the CDR3 is TGCGCCAGCAGCCACCAGGGACTAGCGGGAAACACCGGGGAGCTGTTTTTT. It specifies CASSHQGLAGNTGELFF. V and J are TRBV4-3 and TRBJ2-2, with 13 bases matching TRBD2. The CDR3 sequence is 17 residues long. J was trimmed by 2 bases and V by 3 bases; bases with no gene match: 3. The V gene's germline CDR1 is LGHNA and CDR2 YSLEER.

This clonotype was observed many times. This sequence joins TRBV10-3 and TRBJ2-3, with D possibly being TRBD2 (6 bases). This CDR3 has 16 residues. The V end lost 3 bases, the J end lost 1 base, and 14 bases lay between the germline ends. Germline V CDR1 and CDR2: ENHRY, SYGVKD. The CDR3 region is CAISDTSGTRTDTQYF. Here the CDR3 DNA reads TGTGCCATCAGTGACACGTCCGGGACTCGCACAGATACGCAGTATTTT.

Only a few counts were recorded for this clonotype. CDR3 sequence (DNA): TGTGCCAGCAGCGTAGACCATGAGCAGTTCTTC. Translating it yields CASSVDHEQFF. This chain connects TRBV9 to TRBJ2-1; D ambiguous. The CDR3 totals 11 residues. CDR1 is SGDLS, CDR2 YYNGEE, per germline. The V end was cut by 0 bases, the J end by 8 bases, with 3 bases between.

This clonotype showed up just a few times. One junction end does not reproduce the germline sequence, and a read error may be involved. The gene calls are TRBV6-5 and TRBJ1-6, with a weak D call TRBD1 (6 bases). Germline assignment: CDR1 MNHEY and CDR2 SVGAGI. The CDR3 spans 12 residues. The CDR3, as DNA: TGTGCCAGCAGTTACTCTGGGGGCCTACAAGTCTTT. Translated, it gives CASSYSGGLQVF.

This clonotype appeared many times. The chain has TRBV3-1 and TRBJ2-7; D possibly matches TRBD1 or TRBD2 (5 bases each). The CDR3 spans 13 residues. V lost 1 base and J 3 bases, leaving 7 bases between the germline ends. The germline V gene has CDR1 LGHDT and CDR2 YNNKEL (reference sequence). Here the CDR3 DNA reads TGTGCCAGCAGCCAAGCAGGGAGCTACGAGCAGTACTTC. This translates into CASSQAGSYEQYF.

This clonotype was detected a few times. V is TRBV29-1 and J is TRBJ2-3; 7 positions agree with TRBD2. This CDR3 has 15 residues. Germline V CDR1 and CDR2: SQVTM, ANQGSEA. The ends lost 4 bases at V and 0 bases at J; junction bases unmatched: 7. The CDR3 is CSVGEGRSSTDTQYF. The CDR3 region has the DNA TGCAGCGTTGGGGAGGGCAGATCTAGCACAGATACGCAGTATTTT.

The gene calls are TRBV12-3 or TRBV12-4 and TRBJ1-5; D uncertain. Trimming cost V 3 bases and J 0 bases, with 12 bases left between them. The CDR3 has 16 residues. The CDR3 region is CASSFEGSYSNQPQHF. Here the CDR3 DNA reads TGTGCCAGCAGTTTTGAGGGTAGCTATAGCAATCAGCCCCAGCATTTT.